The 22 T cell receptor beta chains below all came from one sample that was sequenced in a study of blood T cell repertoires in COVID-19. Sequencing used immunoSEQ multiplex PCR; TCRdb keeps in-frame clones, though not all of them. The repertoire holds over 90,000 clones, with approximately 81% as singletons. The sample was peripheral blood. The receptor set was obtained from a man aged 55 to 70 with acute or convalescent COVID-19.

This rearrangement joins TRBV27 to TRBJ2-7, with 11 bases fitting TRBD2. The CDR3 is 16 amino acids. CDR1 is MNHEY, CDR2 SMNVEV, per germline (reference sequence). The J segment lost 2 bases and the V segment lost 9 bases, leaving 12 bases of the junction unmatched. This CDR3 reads CARRDRLGLAAYEQYF. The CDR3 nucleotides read TGTGCCAGGCGGGACAGATTGGGACTAGCGGCCTACGAGCAGTACTTC.

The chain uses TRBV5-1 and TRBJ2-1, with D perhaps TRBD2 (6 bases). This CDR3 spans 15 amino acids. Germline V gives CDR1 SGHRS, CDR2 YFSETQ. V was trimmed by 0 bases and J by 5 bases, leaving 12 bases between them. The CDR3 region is CASSLEGRTHNEQFF. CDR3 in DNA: TGCGCCAGCAGCTTGGAAGGGAGGACTCACAATGAGCAGTTCTTC.

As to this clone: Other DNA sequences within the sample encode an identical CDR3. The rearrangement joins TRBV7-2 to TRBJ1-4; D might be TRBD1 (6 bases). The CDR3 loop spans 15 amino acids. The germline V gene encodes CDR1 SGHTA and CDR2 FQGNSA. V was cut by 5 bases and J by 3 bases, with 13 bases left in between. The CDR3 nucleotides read TGTGCCAGCAGCCTCAGGGGCCGACCTAATGAAAAACTGTTTTTT. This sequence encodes CASSLRGRPNEKLFF.

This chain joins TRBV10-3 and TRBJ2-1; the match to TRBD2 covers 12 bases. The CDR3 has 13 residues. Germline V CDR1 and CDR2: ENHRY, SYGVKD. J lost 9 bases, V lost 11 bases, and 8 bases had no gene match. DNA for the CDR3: TGTGCCGTCGGACTAGCGGGGTCCGCTGAGCAGTTCTTC. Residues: CAVGLAGSAEQFF.

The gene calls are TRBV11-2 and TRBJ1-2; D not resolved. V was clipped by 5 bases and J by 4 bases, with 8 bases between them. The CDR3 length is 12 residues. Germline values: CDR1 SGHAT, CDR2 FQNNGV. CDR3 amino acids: CASSPHPYGYTF. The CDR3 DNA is TGTGCCAGCAGCCCCCATCCCTATGGCTACACCTTC.

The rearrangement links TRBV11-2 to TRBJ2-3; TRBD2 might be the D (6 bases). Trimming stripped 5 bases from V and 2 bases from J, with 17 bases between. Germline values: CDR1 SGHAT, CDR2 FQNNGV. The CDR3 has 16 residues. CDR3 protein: CASSPRGGRLTDTQYF. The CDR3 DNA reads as TGTGCCAGCAGCCCCCGTGGAGGGAGGCTCACAGATACGCAGTATTTT.

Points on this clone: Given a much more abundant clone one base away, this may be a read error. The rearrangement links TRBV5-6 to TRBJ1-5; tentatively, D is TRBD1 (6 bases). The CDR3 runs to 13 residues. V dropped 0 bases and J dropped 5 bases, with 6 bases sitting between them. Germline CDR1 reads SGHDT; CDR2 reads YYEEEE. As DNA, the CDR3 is TGTGCCAGCAGCTTGGACAGGGATCAGCCCCAGCATTTT. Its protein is CASSLDRDQPQHF.

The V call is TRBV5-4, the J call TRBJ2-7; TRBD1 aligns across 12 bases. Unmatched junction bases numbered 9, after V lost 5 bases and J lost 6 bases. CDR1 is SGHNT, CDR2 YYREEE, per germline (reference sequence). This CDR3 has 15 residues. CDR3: CASSRPGQGAGEQYF. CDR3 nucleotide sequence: TGTGCCAGCAGTAGACCGGGACAGGGGGCGGGCGAGCAGTACTTC.

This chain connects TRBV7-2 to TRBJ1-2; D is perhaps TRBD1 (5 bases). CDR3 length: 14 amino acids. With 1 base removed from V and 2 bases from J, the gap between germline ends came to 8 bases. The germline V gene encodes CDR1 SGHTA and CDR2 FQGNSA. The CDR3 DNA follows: TGTGCCAGCAGCTTAGTTGGGGGGAACTATGGCTACACCTTC. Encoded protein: CASSLVGGNYGYTF.

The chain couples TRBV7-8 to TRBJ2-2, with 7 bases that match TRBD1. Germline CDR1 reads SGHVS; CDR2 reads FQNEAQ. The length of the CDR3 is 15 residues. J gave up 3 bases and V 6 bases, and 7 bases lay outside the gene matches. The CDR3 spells CASRPSGTDTGELFF. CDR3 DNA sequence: TGTGCCAGCAGACCCTCCGGGACAGACACCGGGGAGCTGTTTTTT.

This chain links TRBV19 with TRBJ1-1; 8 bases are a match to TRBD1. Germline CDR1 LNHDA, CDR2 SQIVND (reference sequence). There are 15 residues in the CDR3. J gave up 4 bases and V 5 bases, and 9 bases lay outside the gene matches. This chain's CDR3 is CASSPPTGVATEAFF. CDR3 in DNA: TGTGCCAGTAGTCCTCCGACAGGGGTGGCCACTGAAGCTTTCTTT. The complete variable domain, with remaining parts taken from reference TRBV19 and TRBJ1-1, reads DGGITQSPKYLFRKEGQNVTLSCEQNLNHDAMYWYRQDPGQGLRLIYYSQIVNDFQKGDIAEGYSVSREKKESFPLTVTSAQKNPTAFYLCASSPPTGVATEAFFGQGTRLTVV.

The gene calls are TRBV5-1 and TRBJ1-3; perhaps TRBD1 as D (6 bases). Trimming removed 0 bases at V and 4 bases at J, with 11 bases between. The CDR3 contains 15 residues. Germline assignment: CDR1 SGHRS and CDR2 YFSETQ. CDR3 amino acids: CASSLEGTLGNTIYF. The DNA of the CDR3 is TGCGCCAGCAGCTTGGAGGGGACACTCGGAAACACCATATATTTT. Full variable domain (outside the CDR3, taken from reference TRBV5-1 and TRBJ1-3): KAGVTQTPRYLIKTRGQQVTLSCSPISGHRSVSWYQQTPGQGLQFLFEYFSETQRNKGNFPGRFSGRQFSNSRSEMNVSTLELGDSALYLCASSLEGTLGNTIYFGEGSWLTVV.

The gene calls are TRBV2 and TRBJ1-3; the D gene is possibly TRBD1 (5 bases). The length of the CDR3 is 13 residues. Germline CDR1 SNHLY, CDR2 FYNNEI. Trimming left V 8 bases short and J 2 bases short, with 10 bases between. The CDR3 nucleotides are TGTGCCAGCCTTGGGGCGGCTGGAAACACCATATATTTT. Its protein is CASLGAAGNTIYF. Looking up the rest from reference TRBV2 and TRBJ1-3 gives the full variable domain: EPEVTQTPSHQVTQMGQEVILRCVPISNHLYFYWYRQILGQKVEFLVSFYNNEISEKSEIFDDQFSVERPDGSNFTLKIRSTKLEDSAMYFCASLGAAGNTIYFGEGSWLTVV.

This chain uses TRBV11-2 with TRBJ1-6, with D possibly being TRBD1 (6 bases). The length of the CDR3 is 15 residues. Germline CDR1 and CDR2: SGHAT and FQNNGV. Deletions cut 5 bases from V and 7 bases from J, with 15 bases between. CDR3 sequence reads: CASSPTGQKNSPLHF. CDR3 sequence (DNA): TGTGCCAGCAGCCCCACCGGACAGAAAAATTCACCCCTCCACTTT.

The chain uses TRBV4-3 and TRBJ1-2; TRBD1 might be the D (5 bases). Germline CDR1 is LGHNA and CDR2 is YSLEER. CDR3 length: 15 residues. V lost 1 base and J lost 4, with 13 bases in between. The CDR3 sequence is CASSQGAGLSYGYTF. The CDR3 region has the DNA TGCGCCAGCAGCCAAGGGGCAGGGCTTAGCTATGGCTACACCTTC.

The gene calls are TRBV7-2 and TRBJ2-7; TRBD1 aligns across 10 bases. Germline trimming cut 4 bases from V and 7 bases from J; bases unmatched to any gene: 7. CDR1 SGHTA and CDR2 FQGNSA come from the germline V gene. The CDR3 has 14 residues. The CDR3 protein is CASSSGQGKWEQYF. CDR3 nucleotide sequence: TGTGCCAGCAGCTCGGGACAGGGGAAGTGGGAGCAGTACTTC.

The CDR3 DNA reads as TGTGCCAGCAGCCGGGGTGGGAAAGACAATCAGCCCCAGCATTTT. As protein: CASSRGGKDNQPQHF. This chain joins TRBV5-6 and TRBJ1-5; D call uncertain. V was trimmed by 4 bases and J by 3 bases, leaving 14 bases between them. Germline V gives CDR1 SGHDT, CDR2 YYEEEE. CDR3 size: 15 residues.

The CDR3 DNA is TGTGCCAGTAGTAATCGCGAGTACCAAGAGACCCAGTACTTC. Its protein product is CASSNREYQETQYF. The chain links TRBV19 to TRBJ2-5; D is unresolved. V was shortened by 4 bases and J by 0 bases, with 9 bases between the two germline ends. Germline CDR1 reads LNHDA; CDR2 reads SQIVND (reference sequence). There are 14 residues in the CDR3.

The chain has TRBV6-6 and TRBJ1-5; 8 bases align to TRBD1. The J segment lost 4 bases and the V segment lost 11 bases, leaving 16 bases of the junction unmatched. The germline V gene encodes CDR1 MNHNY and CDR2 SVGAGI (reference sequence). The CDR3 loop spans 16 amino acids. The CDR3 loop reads CAGSAITGGGNQPQHF. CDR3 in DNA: TGTGCCGGGTCCGCTATTACAGGGGGAGGAAATCAGCCCCAGCATTTT.

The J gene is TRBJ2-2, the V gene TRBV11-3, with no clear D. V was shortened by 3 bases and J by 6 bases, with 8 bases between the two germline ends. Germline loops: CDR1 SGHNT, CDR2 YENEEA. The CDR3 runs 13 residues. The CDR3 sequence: CASSFLVAGELFF. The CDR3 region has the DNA TGTGCCAGCAGCTTCCTAGTGGCCGGGGAGCTGTTTTTT.

Here the CDR3 DNA reads TGTGCCAGCAGCTTAGGGACAGGTCACACCGGGGAGCTGTTTTTT. Translating it yields CASSLGTGHTGELFF. V and J are TRBV5-4 and TRBJ2-2, with TRBD1 identical over 8 bases. This CDR3 comprises 15 residues. Germline CDR1 reads SGHNT; CDR2 reads YYREEE (reference sequence). V shed 2 bases, J shed 3 bases, and the junction held 3 bases outside the gene matches.

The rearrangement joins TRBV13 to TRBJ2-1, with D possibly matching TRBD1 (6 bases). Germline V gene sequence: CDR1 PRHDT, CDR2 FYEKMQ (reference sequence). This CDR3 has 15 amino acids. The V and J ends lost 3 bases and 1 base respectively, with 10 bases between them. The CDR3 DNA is TGTGCCAGCAGCTTGACAGGAACATCCTACAATGAGCAGTTCTTC. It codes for CASSLTGTSYNEQFF. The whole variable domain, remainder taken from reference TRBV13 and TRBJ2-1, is AAGVIQSPRHLIKEKRETATLKCYPIPRHDTVYWYQQGPGQDPQFLISFYEKMQSDKGSIPDRFSAQQFSDYHSELNMSSLELGDSALYFCASSLTGTSYNEQFFGPGTRLTVL.